This T cell receptor (beta chain) emerged from a study of lymphopenia after photon versus proton radiotherapy. Study-level points and caveats: Better survival with proton therapy was suggested as possible, not demonstrated. Photon-treated patients lost naive T cells and TCR diversity; proton-treated stayed stable. After lymphocyte nadir, photon-treated repertoires showed oligoclonal expansion, especially CD8+ Temra. Larger post-nadir TCR diversity loss correlated inversely with survival in deceased patients.

The CDR3 length is 16 residues. CDR1 and CDR2 from the germline V gene are MDHEN and SYDVKM. Between the trimmed V and J ends, which lost 2 bases and 4 bases, there was a span of 15 bases. Comment on this clone: Its antigen remains unknown.

The method was immunoSEQ multiplex PCR; TCRdb's version includes in-frame clones alone and lacks a portion of them. Of 42,000 or so clones listed, roughly four fifths are singletons. The TCR comes from a woman in her 70s with pancreatic cancer. The rearrangement uses TRBV28 and TRBJ1-5; perhaps TRBD1 as D (6 bases). Here the sequenced sample was peripheral blood, taken from a patient treated with proton-based radiotherapy. CDR3 nucleotides: TGTGCCAGCAGTTTAGCCGCAGGGGCAAGGAATCAGCCCCAGCATTTT. Translation gives CASSLAAGARNQPQHF.